This TCR beta chain originates from a study of blood T cell repertoires in COVID-19. About the research overall: Italy, Spain and the United States were the sources of the convalescent and acute COVID-19 samples. Sources were T cells, B-cell-depleted T cells, or PBMCs; the material itself was cDNA or gDNA.

V trimming: 6 bases; J trimming: 7 bases; junction bases outside the gene matches: 28. The germline CDR1 and CDR2 sequences are ENHRY and SYGVKD. The CDR3 totals 20 residues. Authors' data handling: Reference gene primer amplification in the assay estimated nucleated cell counts. Profiling relied on immunoSEQ multiplex PCR, and the TCRdb table lists in-frame clones only, not all of them. The V and J calls and the clone size are those of that table, but D and trimming were determined from the DNA. Among around 280,000 clones listed, 86% were seen once. The chain carries TRBV10-3 and TRBJ2-7; 9 bases agree with TRBD2. The receptor was isolated from a woman in her thirties who had recovered from COVID-19. The specimen was peripheral blood. CDR3: CAIRRTRVTTSGLPLSEQYF. The CDR3 DNA reads TGTGCCATCAGGCGGACCCGGGTCACGACTAGCGGCTTACCTCTGTCGGAGCAGTACTTC.